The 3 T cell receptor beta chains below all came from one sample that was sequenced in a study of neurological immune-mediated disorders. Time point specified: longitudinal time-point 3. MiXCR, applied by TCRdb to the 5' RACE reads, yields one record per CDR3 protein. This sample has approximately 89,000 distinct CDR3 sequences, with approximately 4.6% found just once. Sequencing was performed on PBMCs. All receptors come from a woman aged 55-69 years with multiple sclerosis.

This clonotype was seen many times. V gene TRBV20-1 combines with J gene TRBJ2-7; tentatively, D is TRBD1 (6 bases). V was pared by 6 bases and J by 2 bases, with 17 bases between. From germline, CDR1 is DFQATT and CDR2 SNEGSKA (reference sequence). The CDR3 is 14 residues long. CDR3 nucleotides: TGCAGTGCCCAAAAACCCGGGACAACCTACGAGCAGTACTTC. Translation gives CSAQKPGTTYEQYF.

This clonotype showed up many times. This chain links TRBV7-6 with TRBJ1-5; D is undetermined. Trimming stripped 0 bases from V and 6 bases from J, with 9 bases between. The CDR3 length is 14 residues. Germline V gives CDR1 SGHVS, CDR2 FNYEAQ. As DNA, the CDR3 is TGTGCCAGCAGCTTAGCGGGGAAATCTCAGCCCCAGCATTTT. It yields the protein CASSLAGKSQPQHF. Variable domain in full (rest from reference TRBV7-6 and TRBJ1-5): GAGVSQSPRYKVTKRGQDVALRCDPISGHVSLYWYRQALGQGPEFLTYFNYEAQQDKSGLPNDRFSAERPEGSISTLTIQRTEQRDSAMYRCASSLAGKSQPQHFGDGTRLSIL.

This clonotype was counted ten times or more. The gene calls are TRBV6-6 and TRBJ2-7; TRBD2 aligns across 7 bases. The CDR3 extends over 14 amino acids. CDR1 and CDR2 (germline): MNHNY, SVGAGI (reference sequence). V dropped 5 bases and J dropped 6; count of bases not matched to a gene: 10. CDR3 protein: CASSNGEGRGEQYF. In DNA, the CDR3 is TGTGCCAGCAGTAACGGGGAGGGGCGCGGCGAGCAGTACTTC.